This T cell receptor beta chain comes out of a study of blood T cell repertoires in COVID-19. Study-wide context: Samples taken during acute and convalescent COVID-19 were collected in the United States, Italy and Spain. T cells, B-cell-depleted T cells, or PBMCs provided the cDNA or gDNA that served as material.

Original methodology: Reference gene primer amplification yielded estimated nucleated cell counts. Generated by immunoSEQ multiplex PCR, the TCRdb table keeps only in-frame clones and is missing some. The V and J calls and clone size were taken over from that table, and D and trimming were inferred from the DNA. The sample holds fewer than 300,000 clones, 81% seen once. The CDR3 totals 16 residues. Germline V gene data show CDR1 as LGHNA and CDR2 as YNFKEQ. After removal of 3 bases from V and 4 bases from J, the junction contained 4 bases not matched to a gene. Specimen: peripheral blood. This chain connects TRBV4-2 to TRBJ2-6; the match to TRBD1 covers 9 bases. The TCR sequence derives from an older woman with active or convalescent COVID-19. The CDR3 nucleotides read TGTGCCAGCAGCCACAGGACAGGGGACGGGGCCAACGTCCTGACTTTC. It codes for CASSHRTGDGANVLTF.